Each of the 11 T cell receptor beta chains below was sequenced from the same sample in a study of T cell responses to AZD1222 COVID-19 vaccine. Only in-frame clones appear in the TCRdb table, and some are missing; sequencing was by immunoSEQ multiplex PCR. The sample includes some 100,000 clones, roughly 92% seen only once; the top ten take roughly 4.7%. The sequences come from peripheral blood, collected on day 0 of AZD1222 vaccination. The receptor set was obtained from an adult in good health.

The chain recombines TRBV19 with TRBJ2-3; D is perhaps TRBD2 (6 bases). CDR1 LNHDA and CDR2 SQIVND come from the germline V gene (reference sequence). The CDR3 length is 15 residues. V was shortened by 8 bases and J by 0 bases, with 15 bases between the two germline ends. As DNA, the CDR3 is TGTGCCAGTTCGGGACGGGAGACTAGCACAGATACGCAGTATTTT. Protein product: CASSGRETSTDTQYF.

This chain connects TRBV5-1 to TRBJ1-6; D call uncertain. Germline V gene sequence: CDR1 SGHRS, CDR2 YFSETQ. Trimming stripped 4 bases from V and 8 bases from J, with 19 bases between. The CDR3 is made up of 16 amino acids. CDR3: CASSPAGFVEYSPLHF. CDR3 sequence (DNA): TGCGCCAGCAGCCCGGCTGGGTTTGTAGAATATTCACCCCTCCACTTT.

This chain joins TRBV7-6 and TRBJ1-5, with a possible D match to TRBD1 (6 bases). The ends were cut back, 2 bases at V and 5 bases at J, with 22 bases in the middle. Per the germline V gene, CDR1 is SGHVS and CDR2 is FNYEAQ. The CDR3 consists of 18 residues. CDR3 DNA: TGTGCCAGCAGCTTAACTTGGTCAAGGGGGAAATTGGATCAGCCCCAGCATTTT. The encoded protein is CASSLTWSRGKLDQPQHF.

V is TRBV7-9 and J is TRBJ1-2; TRBD1 is a possible D gene (5 bases). Germline-derived CDR1 and CDR2 are SEHNR and FQNEAQ (reference sequence). Trimming cost V 1 base and J 8 bases, with 17 bases left between them. The CDR3 spans 15 residues. CDR3 loop: CASSLGTGQISGYTF. The DNA of the CDR3 is TGTGCCAGCAGCTTAGGTACAGGCCAAATCTCGGGCTACACCTTC.

The chain carries TRBV6-5 and TRBJ2-1, with 12 bases lining up with TRBD1. Germline-derived CDR1 and CDR2 are MNHEY and SVGAGI. This CDR3 is 15 amino acids long. J lost 6 bases, V lost 7 bases, and 7 bases had no gene match. CDR3 protein: CASIPGTGGFNEQFF. CDR3 bases: TGTGCCAGCATCCCCGGGACAGGGGGCTTCAATGAGCAGTTCTTC.

The chain joins TRBV10-3 to TRBJ1-1; the D gene is possibly TRBD1 (6 bases). Germline V gene data show CDR1 as ENHRY and CDR2 as SYGVKD. The V and J ends lost 7 bases and 4 bases respectively, with 16 bases between them. The length of the CDR3 is 14 residues. The CDR3 nucleotides are TGTGCCATCACTAAGGGGGTCGGGGGCACTGAAGCTTTCTTT. Residues: CAITKGVGGTEAFF.

This chain links TRBV19 with TRBJ1-6, with 7 nucleotides matching TRBD1. The V gene's germline CDR1 is LNHDA and CDR2 SQIVND (reference sequence). CDR3 size: 16 residues. The junction had 9 bases not matched to a gene; V was cut back by 6 bases and J by 4 bases. CDR3 bases: TGTGCCAGTAGCCGACAGGGTGGGGGTTATAATTCACCCCTCCACTTT. It is translated as CASSRQGGGYNSPLHF.

This chain joins TRBV19 and TRBJ2-5; TRBD1 matches 9 bases. Germline V lookup: CDR1 LNHDA, CDR2 SQIVND (reference sequence). The CDR3 is 13 amino acids. Losses at the gene ends were 6 bases for V and 4 bases for J; bases not matched to a gene: 3. The CDR3 spells CASSDRGVETQYF. CDR3 DNA: TGTGCCAGTAGCGACAGGGGGGTAGAGACCCAGTACTTC.

This clone occurred once. This chain links TRBV4-1 with TRBJ2-7; D ambiguous. V dropped 1 base and J dropped 3 bases, with 7 bases sitting between them. CDR1 MGHRA and CDR2 YSYEKL come from the germline V gene. There are 13 residues in the CDR3. DNA of the CDR3: TGCGCCAGCAGCCAAGGCCTGAACTACGAGCAGTACTTC. Residues: CASSQGLNYEQYF.

The rearrangement links TRBV18 to TRBJ1-4; D possibly corresponds to TRBD1 (5 bases). The CDR3 is made up of 13 amino acids. Trimming removed 1 base at V and 8 bases at J, with 8 bases between. Germline assignment: CDR1 KGHSH and CDR2 LQKENI. CDR3 nucleotides: TGTGCCAGCTCACCACGCGCAGGGGAAAAACTGTTTTTT. Protein product: CASSPRAGEKLFF.

The chain joins TRBV7-9 to TRBJ2-1, with 7 bases identical to TRBD2. V lost 5 bases to trimming and J lost 1 base; unmatched junction nucleotides: 8. CDR3 length: 16 amino acids. From germline, CDR1 is SEHNR and CDR2 FQNEAQ (reference sequence). CDR3 amino acids: CASSPLAGNSYNEQFF. The CDR3 DNA reads as TGTGCCAGCAGCCCTTTAGCGGGTAATTCCTACAATGAGCAGTTCTTC.